A selection of T cell receptor beta chains follows, all from one sample in a study of shared clonotypes between healthy human individuals. Sequencing used immunoSEQ multiplex PCR; TCRdb keeps in-frame clones, though not all of them. This repertoire shows 470,000 or so clones, 60% to 80% found once; its top ten account for 12%. The sample was PBMCs. These receptors were obtained from a woman in her thirties or forties in good health. Some clones in this sample may be carry-over from other donors' samples. The CDR3 runs from the conserved cysteine through the conserved F or W. A D gene is named only where the DNA matches it firmly. The size entry is marked missing in some rows and otherwise reads once, few, many or a size class.

TGTGCCAGCAGACTACAGGGGGACGATGAAAAACTGTTTTTT	CASRLQGDDEKLFF	-	TRBD1	TRBV28	TRBJ1-4	14
TGTGCCAGCAATCAATGGGAGAACCTAGCCAAAAACATTCAGTACTTC	CASNQWENLAKNIQYF	-	-	TRBV6-8	TRBJ2-4	16
TGTGCCAGTAGTACCGCGCGGGATCAGCCCCAGCATTTT	CASSTARDQPQHF	-	-	TRBV19	TRBJ1-5	13
TGTGCCAGCAGTAAGAGCGGGAGGTACAATGAGCAGTTCTTC	CASSKSGRYNEQFF	-	TRBD2	TRBV7-3	TRBJ2-1	14
TGTGCCAGCAGCGACAGGGTAACTGGAAACACCATATATTTT	CASSDRVTGNTIYF	-	TRBD1	TRBV6-5	TRBJ1-3	14
TGTGCCAGCAGCTCACTAGGACTCACAGATACGCAGTATTTT	CASSSLGLTDTQYF	once	-	TRBV11-1	TRBJ2-3	14
TGTGCCAGCAGCCGACAAGCCACAGGTCAAGAGACCCAGTACTTC	CASSRQATGQETQYF	-	-	TRBV5-4	TRBJ2-5	15
TGTGCCAGCATCCCCTCGGGACTCCCGGGGAATGAGCAGTTCTTC	CASIPSGLPGNEQFF	-	-	TRBV2	TRBJ2-1	15
TGTGCCAGCAGCCATAATTTAGGGGGACAAGAAGAGACCCAGTACTTC	CASSHNLGGQEETQYF	-	-	TRBV7-6	TRBJ2-5	16
TGTGCCAGCAGCCTCAACCCCCCCAGGCCCTCCTACGAGCAGTACTTC	CASSLNPPRPSYEQYF	-	-	TRBV28	TRBJ2-7	16
TGTGCCAGCAGCCCTACAGGGCTGAACACTGAAGCTTTCTTT	CASSPTGLNTEAFF	-	-	TRBV7-6	TRBJ1-1	14
TGTGCCAGCCTCGGGCAGGGGGCGGGTGAGCAGTTCTTC	CASLGQGAGEQFF	-	TRBD1	TRBV28	TRBJ2-1	13
TGTGCCAGCAGCCTATATCACGAGCAGTACTTC	CASSLYHEQYF	-	-	TRBV14	TRBJ2-7	11